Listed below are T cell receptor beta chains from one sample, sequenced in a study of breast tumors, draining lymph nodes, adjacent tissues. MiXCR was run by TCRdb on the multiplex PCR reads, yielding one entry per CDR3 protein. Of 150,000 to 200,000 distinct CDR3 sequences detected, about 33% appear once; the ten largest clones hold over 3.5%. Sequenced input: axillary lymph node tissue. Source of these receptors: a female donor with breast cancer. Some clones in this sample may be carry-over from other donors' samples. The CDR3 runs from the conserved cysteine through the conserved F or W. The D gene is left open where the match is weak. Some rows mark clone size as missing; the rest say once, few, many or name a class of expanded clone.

CDR3 DNA: TGTGCCAGTATCCAGGGGCGCGGGTCCACCGGGGAGCTGTTTTTT; CDR3 protein: CASIQGRGSTGELFF; D gene: -; J gene: TRBJ2-2; clone size: many; V gene: TRBV19
CDR3 DNA: TGTGCCATCAGTTACCGGGACGGGGCCTACGAGCATTTT; CDR3 protein: CAISYRDGAYEHF; D gene: -; J gene: TRBJ1-5; clone size: -; V gene: TRBV10-3
CDR3 DNA: TGTGCTAGCAGCTTTCTACCCAGTTCGGGAGAGACCCAGCACTTC; CDR3 protein: CASSFLPSSGETQHF; D gene: -; J gene: TRBJ2-5; clone size: many; V gene: TRBV7-7
CDR3 DNA: TGTGCCAGCAGTTCCTTACCGGACACTGAAGCTTTCTTT; CDR3 protein: CASSSLPDTEAFF; D gene: -; J gene: TRBJ1-1; clone size: -; V gene: TRBV7-6
CDR3 DNA: TGCAGTGCTAGGGCGATGGCCTTAAGTCAAGAGACCCAGTACTTC; CDR3 protein: CSARAMALSQETQYF; D gene: -; J gene: TRBJ2-5; clone size: many; V gene: TRBV20-1
CDR3 DNA: TGTGCCAGCAGCTCTAGAACAGGCTTCTCTGGGGCCAACGTCCTGACTTTC; CDR3 protein: CASSSRTGFSGANVLTF; D gene: -; J gene: TRBJ2-6; clone size: once; V gene: TRBV7-6
CDR3 DNA: TGTGCCAGCAGCGTAGAGGGGAGGCCCCGTGGCTACACCTTC; CDR3 protein: CASSVEGRPRGYTF; D gene: -; J gene: TRBJ1-2; clone size: many; V gene: TRBV9
CDR3 DNA: TGCGCCAGCCGGACCGGGACTAGCGGGATAGGCGAGCAGTACTTC; CDR3 protein: CASRTGTSGIGEQYF; D gene: TRBD2; J gene: TRBJ2-7; clone size: many; V gene: TRBV5-1
CDR3 DNA: TGTGCCAGCAGTCCGCCCGTGAGAGGCTCCTACGAGCAGTACTTC; CDR3 protein: CASSPPVRGSYEQYF; D gene: -; J gene: TRBJ2-7; clone size: few; V gene: TRBV6-2/TRBV6-3
CDR3 DNA: TGTGCCAGCTCACGAGATGCGGGACGAGACTATGGCTACACCTTC; CDR3 protein: CASSRDAGRDYGYTF; D gene: -; J gene: TRBJ1-2; clone size: many; V gene: TRBV18
CDR3 DNA: TGCAGCGCCCAAGACGGGGGGGACCTCCCCCAGCATTTT; CDR3 protein: CSAQDGGDLPQHF; D gene: -; J gene: TRBJ1-5; clone size: many; V gene: TRBV29-1
CDR3 DNA: TGTGCCAGCAGTACAAAGGGAGGGACAGGGTATGGCTACACCTTC; CDR3 protein: CASSTKGGTGYGYTF; D gene: TRBD1; J gene: TRBJ1-2; clone size: once; V gene: TRBV25-1
CDR3 DNA: TGTGCCAGCAGTTCGGACAGGGACACTGAAGCTTTCTTT; CDR3 protein: CASSSDRDTEAFF; D gene: TRBD1; J gene: TRBJ1-1; clone size: -; V gene: TRBV6-5
CDR3 DNA: TGCGCCAGCTGCCAGGCACAGGCTTACGAGCAGTACTTC; CDR3 protein: CASCQAQAYEQYF; D gene: -; J gene: TRBJ2-7; clone size: -; V gene: TRBV4-3
CDR3 DNA: TGTGCCAGCAGCCAAACAATAGCTAATGAAAAACTGTTTTTT; CDR3 protein: CASSQTIANEKLFF; D gene: -; J gene: TRBJ1-4; clone size: -; V gene: TRBV7-2
CDR3 DNA: TGTGCCAGCAGCTTAATCGGAGATACGCAGTATTTT; CDR3 protein: CASSLIGDTQYF; D gene: -; J gene: TRBJ2-3; clone size: many; V gene: TRBV7-3
CDR3 DNA: TGCAGTGCCAAGGACAGGGGCGCTGGCTACACCTTC; CDR3 protein: CSAKDRGAGYTF; D gene: TRBD1; J gene: TRBJ1-2; clone size: -; V gene: TRBV20-1
CDR3 DNA: TGTGCCAGCAGCTTCCCGGGGCGGGAGAAGAATGAGCAGTTCTTC; CDR3 protein: CASSFPGREKNEQFF; D gene: TRBD2; J gene: TRBJ2-1; clone size: many; V gene: TRBV7-9
CDR3 DNA: TGTGCCACCAGCAGAGATTTTCAGGCGGGGGTAGTAGCTTTCTTT; CDR3 protein: CATSRDFQAGVVAFF; D gene: -; J gene: TRBJ1-1; clone size: -; V gene: TRBV15
CDR3 DNA: TGCAGTGCTGCCAGGTACAAGGGGGCTAACACTGAAGCTTTCTTT; CDR3 protein: CSAARYKGANTEAFF; D gene: TRBD1; J gene: TRBJ1-1; clone size: many; V gene: TRBV20-1
CDR3 DNA: TGTGCCAGCAGCGCCCCAGGGCAGGGCGTTCTCGACACTGAAGCTTTCTTT; CDR3 protein: CASSAPGQGVLDTEAFF; D gene: -; J gene: TRBJ1-1; clone size: -; V gene: TRBV9
CDR3 DNA: TGTGCCAGCACAGGGGGGACAGGGAGCACCGGGGAGCTGTTTTTT; CDR3 protein: CASTGGTGSTGELFF; D gene: TRBD1; J gene: TRBJ2-2; clone size: -; V gene: TRBV9
CDR3 DNA: TGTGCCAGCAGCCAGCGACCGGGGGCTGGTACTGAAGCTTTCTTT; CDR3 protein: CASSQRPGAGTEAFF; D gene: -; J gene: TRBJ1-1; clone size: few; V gene: TRBV9
CDR3 DNA: TGTGCCACCAGTGAACAAAAACTAGCGGGGGAGAACACAGATACGCAGTATTTT; CDR3 protein: CATSEQKLAGENTDTQYF; D gene: TRBD2; J gene: TRBJ2-3; clone size: many; V gene: TRBV24-1
CDR3 DNA: TGTGCCAGCAGGCAACCAGGGCCAGATTCCTACGAGCAGTACTTC; CDR3 protein: CASRQPGPDSYEQYF; D gene: -; J gene: TRBJ2-7; clone size: many; V gene: TRBV28
CDR3 DNA: TGTGCCAGCTCACCACCAGGGGCCTATGGCTACACCTTC; CDR3 protein: CASSPPGAYGYTF; D gene: -; J gene: TRBJ1-2; clone size: -; V gene: TRBV18
CDR3 DNA: TGCAGTGCTCAGACAGGGATTGACACAGATACGCAGTATTTT; CDR3 protein: CSAQTGIDTDTQYF; D gene: TRBD1; J gene: TRBJ2-3; clone size: many; V gene: TRBV20-1
CDR3 DNA: TGTGCCAGCTCACCAACACAGGGGAATTCACCCCTCCACTTT; CDR3 protein: CASSPTQGNSPLHF; D gene: TRBD1; J gene: TRBJ1-6; clone size: many; V gene: TRBV18
CDR3 DNA: TGTGCCAGCAGCCGCAGGGGGCAAACGGGTGGGGCCAACGTCCTGACTTTC; CDR3 protein: CASSRRGQTGGANVLTF; D gene: TRBD1; J gene: TRBJ2-6; clone size: many; V gene: TRBV6-1